The next 20 T cell receptor beta chains were all read from a single sample in a study of blood T cell repertoires in COVID-19. Clones were read by immunoSEQ multiplex PCR, and TCRdb kept only the in-frame ones, dropping some. The data show under 150,000 clones, 85% to 90% seen once. The sequencing input was peripheral blood. The receptors here all came from a woman aged 60-75 years with active COVID-19.

V usage is TRBV5-4 and J usage is TRBJ2-1; 7 positions match TRBD1. The CDR3 runs 15 residues. Trimming cost V 1 base and J 2 bases; bases outside gene matches: 3. Germline values: CDR1 SGHNT, CDR2 YYREEE (reference sequence). CDR3 residues: CASSLLTGAYNEQFF. In nucleotides, the CDR3 is TGTGCCAGCAGCTTGTTAACAGGGGCCTACAATGAGCAGTTCTTC.

The V call is TRBV30, the J call TRBJ2-7; D uncertain. CDR1 and CDR2 (germline): GTSNPN, SVGIG (reference sequence). Trimming took off 0 bases at V and 1 base at J, with 7 bases between the two ends. This CDR3 spans 13 amino acids. The CDR3 is CAWSVGSSYEQYF. CDR3 nucleotides: TGTGCCTGGAGTGTGGGCAGTTCCTACGAGCAGTACTTC.

This chain uses TRBV29-1 with TRBJ2-3, with D possibly TRBD1 on 6 matching bases. This CDR3 is built from 13 residues. Per the germline V gene, CDR1 is SQVTM and CDR2 is ANQGSEA. The V and J ends lost 3 bases and 1 base respectively, with 8 bases between them. CDR3: CSVDNRGTDTQYF. For the CDR3, the DNA is TGCAGCGTTGATAACAGGGGCACAGATACGCAGTATTTT.

The V and J genes are TRBV11-2 and TRBJ2-5, with D tentatively TRBD1 (5 bases). Germline assignment: CDR1 SGHAT and CDR2 FQNNGV. This CDR3 region has 14 residues. The germline V and J ends were trimmed by 4 bases and 4 bases, with 13 bases remaining between them. CDR3 protein: CASSYSGAGETQYF. In DNA form, the CDR3 reads TGTGCCAGCAGCTACAGTGGGGCAGGAGAGACCCAGTACTTC.

This chain links TRBV15 with TRBJ1-2; no clear D gene. The CDR3 is 15 residues long. V gave up 0 bases and J gave up 7 bases, with 15 bases separating them. In germline, CDR1 is LNHNV, CDR2 YYDKDF (reference sequence). CDR3: CATSRDRRGMGGYTF. CDR3 sequence (DNA): TGTGCCACCAGCAGAGATCGGAGAGGAATGGGTGGCTACACCTTC.

The chain recombines TRBV4-2 with TRBJ2-1, with 9 bases lining up with TRBD1. The CDR3 consists of 16 residues. V was clipped by 2 bases and J by 8 bases; unmatched bases: 10. CDR1 and CDR2 (germline): LGHNA, YNFKEQ. CDR3 DNA sequence: TGTGCCAGCAGCCAACCTGGACAGGGGAGCCGTCATGAGCAGTTCTTC. Translating it yields CASSQPGQGSRHEQFF.

The chain combines TRBV29-1 with TRBJ2-5; 9 bases match TRBD2. The V gene's germline CDR1 is SQVTM and CDR2 ANQGSEA. The CDR3 is made up of 14 amino acids. With 1 base clipped from V and 2 bases from J, the junction kept 2 bases outside the gene matches. This chain's CDR3 is CSVEGAGGQETQYF. The CDR3 nucleotides read TGCAGCGTTGAAGGAGCGGGAGGTCAAGAGACCCAGTACTTC.

This rearrangement joins TRBV4-1 to TRBJ1-2, with D perhaps TRBD1 (6 bases). The CDR3 contains 16 residues. V was clipped by 0 bases and J by 4 bases, with 15 bases between them. Germline V lookup: CDR1 MGHRA, CDR2 YSYEKL. For the CDR3, the DNA is TGCGCCAGCAGCCAAGACCCGACAGGCTTGGGCTATGGCTACACCTTC. Amino acids: CASSQDPTGLGYGYTF.

V usage is TRBV7-8 and J usage is TRBJ1-5, with D perhaps matching TRBD1 (6 bases). Trimming removed 3 bases from V and 2 bases from J, with 8 bases in between. Germline CDR1 SGHVS, CDR2 FQNEAQ. This CDR3 has 14 residues. CDR3 in DNA: TGTGCCAGCAGCTTGACAGGAGGCAATCAGCCCCAGCATTTT. Protein product: CASSLTGGNQPQHF.

The rearrangement links TRBV7-3 to TRBJ2-3, with 10 positions matching TRBD1. Trimming at V came to 4 bases and at J to 3 bases, leaving 7 bases not matched to a gene. Germline assignment: CDR1 SGHTA and CDR2 FQGTGA. This CDR3 has 16 amino acids. The CDR3 nucleotides are TGTGCCAGCAGCTCTCTCGACAGGGGGCTTACAGATACGCAGTATTTT. This sequence encodes CASSSLDRGLTDTQYF.

CDR3 DNA sequence: TGTGCCAGCAGTTTATCCATATTAGATTCCTACAATGAGCAGTTCTTC. This codes for CASSLSILDSYNEQFF. The V gene is TRBV28, the J gene TRBJ2-1; no definite D call. CDR3 length: 16 residues. Trimming cost V 1 base and J 1 base, with 11 bases left between them. Per the germline V gene, CDR1 is MDHEN and CDR2 is SYDVKM.

The V gene is TRBV7-2, the J gene TRBJ2-7, with 8 bases aligning to TRBD2. The germline V gene encodes CDR1 SGHTA and CDR2 FQGNSA. The CDR3 loop spans 16 amino acids. Trimming took 4 bases from V and 4 from J; bases not matched to a gene: 12. CDR3 nucleotides: TGTGCCAGCAGCTCACTCCTCGCGGGAGGTGGATACGAGCAGTACTTC. Amino acid sequence: CASSSLLAGGGYEQYF.

V is TRBV7-2 and J is TRBJ1-6; weak D call: TRBD1 (6 bases). The CDR3 covers 16 residues. V was cut by 2 bases and J by 5 bases, with 13 bases left in between. Per the germline V gene, CDR1 is SGHTA and CDR2 is FQGNSA. As DNA, the CDR3 is TGTGCCAGCAGCTTACGTGGGGGCGCCGATAATTCACCCCTCCACTTT. This gives the protein CASSLRGGADNSPLHF.

The CDR3 here is CASRKTEPSNQPQHF. The CDR3 DNA reads as TGTGCCAGCAGAAAGACAGAGCCTAGCAATCAGCCCCAGCATTTT. The chain carries TRBV28 and TRBJ1-5, with a tentative D call TRBD1 (5 bases). Trimming pared 6 bases from V and 0 bases from J, leaving 12 bases between. The CDR3 covers 15 residues. Germline V lookup: CDR1 MDHEN, CDR2 SYDVKM.

The chain couples TRBV28 to TRBJ1-5; 7 nucleotides line up with TRBD1. The CDR3 sequence is 15 residues long. Looked up from germline, CDR1 is MDHEN and CDR2 is SYDVKM. With V trimmed by 5 bases and J by 6 bases, 10 bases remained unmatched. The CDR3 sequence: CASSDSGGRGQPQHF. The CDR3 bases are TGTGCCAGCAGTGACTCAGGGGGTCGGGGTCAGCCCCAGCATTTT.

J is TRBJ2-7 and V is TRBV4-2; 9 nucleotides match TRBD1. This CDR3 comprises 16 residues. The germline V gene has CDR1 LGHNA and CDR2 YNFKEQ. V trimming: 0 bases; J trimming: 8 bases; junction bases outside the gene matches: 11. CDR3 region: CASSQDDGTGTGKQYF. Here the CDR3 DNA reads TGTGCCAGCAGCCAAGATGACGGGACAGGGACAGGAAAGCAGTACTTC.

CDR3 loop: CASSFLSAGGEKLFF. CDR3 coding DNA: TGTGCCAGCAGTTTCCTATCGGCAGGGGGTGAAAAACTGTTTTTT. The V gene is TRBV27, the J gene TRBJ1-4, with 7 bases fitting TRBD1. Germline trimming cut 3 bases from V and 7 bases from J; bases unmatched to any gene: 8. Germline V gene data show CDR1 as MNHEY and CDR2 as SMNVEV (reference sequence). This CDR3 has 15 amino acids.

This clone came up once. The V and J genes are TRBV5-4 and TRBJ2-1; D is perhaps TRBD2 (5 bases). The CDR3 loop spans 18 amino acids. Germline V gene sequence: CDR1 SGHNT, CDR2 YYREEE (reference sequence). V was pared by 4 bases and J by 0 bases, with 20 bases between. The CDR3 DNA reads as TGTGCCAGCAGCCGATCGAGCGCTGGACTTTCCTCCTACAATGAGCAGTTCTTC. This translates into CASSRSSAGLSSYNEQFF.

This clone was observed a few times. V and J are TRBV7-9 and TRBJ1-6; no definite D call. This CDR3 region has 15 residues. Trimming removed 6 bases at V and 7 bases at J, with 16 bases between. Germline-derived CDR1 and CDR2 are SEHNR and FQNEAQ (reference sequence). The CDR3 loop is CASRSDNRENSPLHF. The CDR3, as DNA: TGTGCCAGCAGATCCGACAACAGAGAAAATTCACCCCTCCACTTT. The full variable domain, with the rest looked up from reference TRBV7-9 and TRBJ1-6, is DTGVSQNPRHKITKRGQNVTFRCDPISEHNRLYWYRQTLGQGPEFLTYFQNEAQLEKSRLLSDRFSAERPKGSFSTLEIQRTEQGDSAMYLCASRSDNRENSPLHFGNGTRLTVT.

CDR3 sequence: CASSLGSGGRRTDTQYF. CDR3 DNA: TGTGCCAGCAGCTTAGGTTCAGGCGGGAGGAGGACAGATACGCAGTATTTT. The J gene is TRBJ2-3, the V gene TRBV7-2; TRBD2 matches 8 bases. This CDR3 is built from 17 residues. Germline V gives CDR1 SGHTA, CDR2 FQGNSA. Losses at the gene ends were 1 base for V and 3 bases for J; bases not matched to a gene: 9.